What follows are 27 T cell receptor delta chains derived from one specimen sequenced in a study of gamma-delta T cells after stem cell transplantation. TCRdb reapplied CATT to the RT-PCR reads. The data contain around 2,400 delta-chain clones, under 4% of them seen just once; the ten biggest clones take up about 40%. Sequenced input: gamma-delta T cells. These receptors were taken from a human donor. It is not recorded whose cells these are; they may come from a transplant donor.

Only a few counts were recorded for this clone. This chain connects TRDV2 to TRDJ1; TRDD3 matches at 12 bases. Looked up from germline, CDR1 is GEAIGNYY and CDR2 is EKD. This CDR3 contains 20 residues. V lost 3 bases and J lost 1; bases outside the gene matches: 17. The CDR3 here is CACDPVQGLSGGYATDKLIF. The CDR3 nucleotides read TGTGCCTGTGACCCCGTCCAGGGCCTTTCTGGGGGATACGCCACCGATAAACTCATCTTT.

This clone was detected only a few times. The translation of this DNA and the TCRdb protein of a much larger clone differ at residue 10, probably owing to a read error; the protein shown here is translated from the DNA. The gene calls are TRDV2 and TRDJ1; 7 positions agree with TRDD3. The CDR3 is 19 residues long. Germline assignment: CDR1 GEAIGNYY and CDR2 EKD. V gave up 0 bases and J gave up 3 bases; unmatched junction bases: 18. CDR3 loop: CACDTLILGNTGGADKLIF. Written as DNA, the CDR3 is TGTGCCTGTGACACCCTAATACTGGGGAATACCGGAGGGGCCGATAAACTCATCTTT.

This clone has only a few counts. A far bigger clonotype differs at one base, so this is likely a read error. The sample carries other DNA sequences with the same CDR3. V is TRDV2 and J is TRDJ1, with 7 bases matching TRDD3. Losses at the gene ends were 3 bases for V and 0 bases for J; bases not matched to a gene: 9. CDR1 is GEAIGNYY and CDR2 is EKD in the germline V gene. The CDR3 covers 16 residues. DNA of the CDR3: TGTGCCTGTGACCCCTTGGGGGACAGGTACACCGATAAACTCATCTTT. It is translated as CACDPLGDRYTDKLIF.

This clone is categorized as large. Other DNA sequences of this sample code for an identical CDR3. This chain's CDR3 is CACDTLLGENTDKLIF. CDR3 nucleotides: TGTGCCTGTGACACCCTACTGGGGGAAAACACCGATAAACTCATCTTT. The chain has TRDV2 and TRDJ1; 9 bases are shared with TRDD3. Germline CDR1 reads GEAIGNYY; CDR2 reads EKD. J gave up 0 bases and V 0 bases, and 4 bases lay outside the gene matches. This CDR3 spans 16 amino acids.

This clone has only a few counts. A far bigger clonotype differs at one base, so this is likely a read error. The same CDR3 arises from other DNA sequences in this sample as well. The CDR3 loop is CACDPVGVLGGPEGTDKLIF. Here the CDR3 DNA reads TGCGCCTGTGACCCCGTTGGTGTACTGGGGGGTCCGGAGGGCACCGATAAACTCATCTTT. This chain uses TRDV2 with TRDJ1; 8 bases line up with TRDD3. CDR3 length: 20 amino acids. Germline V CDR1 and CDR2: GEAIGNYY, EKD.

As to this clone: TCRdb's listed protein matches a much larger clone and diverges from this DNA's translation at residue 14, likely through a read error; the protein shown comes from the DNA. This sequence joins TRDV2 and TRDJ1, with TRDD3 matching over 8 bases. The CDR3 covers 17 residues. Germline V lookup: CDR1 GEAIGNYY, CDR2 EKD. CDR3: CACDTVGGGLDTDELIF. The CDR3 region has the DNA TGTGCCTGTGACACCGTAGGTGGGGGATTAGACACCGATGAACTCATCTTT.

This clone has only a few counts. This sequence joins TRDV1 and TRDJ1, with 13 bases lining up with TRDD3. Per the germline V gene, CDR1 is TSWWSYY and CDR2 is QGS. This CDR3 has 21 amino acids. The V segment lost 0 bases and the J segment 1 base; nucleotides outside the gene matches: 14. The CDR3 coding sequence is TGTGCTCTTGGGGAACTAGTTGCTGAACTGGGGGATACGGGCGGCACCGATAAACTCATCTTT. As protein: CALGELVAELGDTGGTDKLIF.

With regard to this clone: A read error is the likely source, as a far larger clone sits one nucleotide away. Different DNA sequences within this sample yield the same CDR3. The CDR3 region is CACDPVRDWGTTDKLIF. For the CDR3, the DNA is TGTGCCTGTGATCCGGTTAGAGACTGGGGGACGACCGATAAACTCATCTTT. The V and J genes are TRDV2 and TRDJ1; 9 bases are shared with TRDD3. The CDR3 length is 17 residues. Trimming removed 4 bases from V and 2 bases from J; junction bases left unmatched: 13. The germline V gene encodes CDR1 GEAIGNYY and CDR2 EKD.

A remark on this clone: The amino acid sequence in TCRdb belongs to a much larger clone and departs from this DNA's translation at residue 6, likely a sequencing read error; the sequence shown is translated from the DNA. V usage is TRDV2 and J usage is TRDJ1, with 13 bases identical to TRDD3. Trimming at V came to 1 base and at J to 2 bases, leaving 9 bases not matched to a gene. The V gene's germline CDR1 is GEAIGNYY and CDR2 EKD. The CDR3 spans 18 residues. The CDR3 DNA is TGTGCCTGTGACACTCCTACTGGGGGATACGCGAGTACCGATAAACTCATCTTT. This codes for CACDTPTGGYASTDKLIF.

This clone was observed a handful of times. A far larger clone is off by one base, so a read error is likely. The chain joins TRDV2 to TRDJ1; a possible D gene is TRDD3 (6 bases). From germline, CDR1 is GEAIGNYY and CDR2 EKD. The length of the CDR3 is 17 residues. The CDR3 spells CARDPVLGRQYTDKLIF. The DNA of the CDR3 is TGTGCCCGTGATCCCGTACTGGGTAGACAGTACACCGATAAACTCATCTTT.

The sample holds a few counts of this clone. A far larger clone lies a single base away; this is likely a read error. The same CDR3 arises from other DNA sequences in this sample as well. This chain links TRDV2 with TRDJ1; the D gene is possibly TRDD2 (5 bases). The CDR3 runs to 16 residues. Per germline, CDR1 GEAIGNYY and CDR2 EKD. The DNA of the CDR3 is TGTGCCTGCGACACCCTTACCCTTCAAAACACCGATAAACTCATCTTT. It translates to CACDTLTLQNTDKLIF.

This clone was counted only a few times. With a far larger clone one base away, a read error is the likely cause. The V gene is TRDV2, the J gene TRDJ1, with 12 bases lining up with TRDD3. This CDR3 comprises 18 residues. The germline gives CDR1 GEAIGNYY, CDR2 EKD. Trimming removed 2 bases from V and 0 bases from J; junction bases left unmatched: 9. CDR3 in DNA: TGTGCCTGTGACATCCTCCTACTGGGGGATACCTACACCGATAAACTCATCTTT. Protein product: CACDILLLGDTYTDKLIF.

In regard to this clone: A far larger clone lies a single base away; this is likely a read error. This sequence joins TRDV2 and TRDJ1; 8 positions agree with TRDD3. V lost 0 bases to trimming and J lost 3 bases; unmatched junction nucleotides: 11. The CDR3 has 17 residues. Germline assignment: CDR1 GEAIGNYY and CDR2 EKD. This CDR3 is CACDTVGGGLDADKLIF. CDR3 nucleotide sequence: TGTGCCTGTGACACCGTAGGTGGGGGATTAGACGCCGATAAACTCATCTTT.

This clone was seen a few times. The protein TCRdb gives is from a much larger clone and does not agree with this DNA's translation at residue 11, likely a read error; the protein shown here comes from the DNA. The CDR3 protein is CACDTVGGGLHTDKLIF. The CDR3 nucleotides read TGTGCCTGTGACACCGTAGGTGGGGGATTACACACCGATAAACTCATCTTT. The chain uses TRDV2 and TRDJ1, with 8 bases lining up with TRDD3. This CDR3 has 17 amino acids. Germline loops: CDR1 GEAIGNYY, CDR2 EKD. Trimming at V came to 0 bases and at J to 0 bases, leaving 8 bases not matched to a gene.

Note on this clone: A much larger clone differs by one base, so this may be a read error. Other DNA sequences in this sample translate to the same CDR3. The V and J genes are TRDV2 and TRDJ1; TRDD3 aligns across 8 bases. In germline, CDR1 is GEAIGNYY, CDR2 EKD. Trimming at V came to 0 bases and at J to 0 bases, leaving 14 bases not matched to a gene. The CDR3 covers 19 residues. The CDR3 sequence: CACDTLRTGGHPNTDKLIF. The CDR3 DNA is TGTGCCTGTGACACCCTCCGTACTGGGGGGCACCCCAACACCGATAAACTCATCTTT.

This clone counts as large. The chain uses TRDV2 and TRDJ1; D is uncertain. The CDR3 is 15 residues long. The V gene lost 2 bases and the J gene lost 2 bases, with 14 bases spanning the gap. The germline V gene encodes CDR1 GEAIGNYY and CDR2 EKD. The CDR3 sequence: CACDSLSGGTDKLIF. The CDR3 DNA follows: TGTGCCTGTGACAGTCTATCCGGCGGTACCGATAAACTCATCTTT.

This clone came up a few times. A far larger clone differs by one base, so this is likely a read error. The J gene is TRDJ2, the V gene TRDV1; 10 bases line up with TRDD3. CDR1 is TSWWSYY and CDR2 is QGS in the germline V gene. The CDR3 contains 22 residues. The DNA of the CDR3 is TGTGCTCTTGGGGAACTCTGGGACCCCTGGGGGATAGACCCCTCTTTGACAGCACAACCCTTCTTT. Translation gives CALGELWDPWGIDPSLTAQPFF.

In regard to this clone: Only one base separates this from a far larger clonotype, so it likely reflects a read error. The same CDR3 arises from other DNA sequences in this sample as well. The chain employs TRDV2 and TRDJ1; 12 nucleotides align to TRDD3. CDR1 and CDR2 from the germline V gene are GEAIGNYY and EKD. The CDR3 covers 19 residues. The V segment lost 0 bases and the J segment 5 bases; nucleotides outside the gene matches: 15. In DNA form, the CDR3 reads TGTGCCTGTGACACCGTGGGGGTACTGGGGGATACATCCACTGATAAACTCATCTTT. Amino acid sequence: CACDTVGVLGDTSTDKLIF.

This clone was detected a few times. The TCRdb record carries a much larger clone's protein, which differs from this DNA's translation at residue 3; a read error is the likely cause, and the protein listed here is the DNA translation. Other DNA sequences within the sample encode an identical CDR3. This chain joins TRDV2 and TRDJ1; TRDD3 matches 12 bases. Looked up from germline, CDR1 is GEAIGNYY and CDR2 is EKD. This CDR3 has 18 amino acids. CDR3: CARDPVQGLSGGYAELIF. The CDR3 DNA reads TGTGCCCGTGACCCCGTCCAGGGCCTTTCTGGGGGATACGCCGAACTCATCTTT.

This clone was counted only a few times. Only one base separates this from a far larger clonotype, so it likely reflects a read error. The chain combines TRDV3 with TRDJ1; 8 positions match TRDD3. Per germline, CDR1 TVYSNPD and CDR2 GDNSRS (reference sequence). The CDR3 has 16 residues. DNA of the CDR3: TGTGCCTGTGACCCACTGGGGGGCCGACACACCGATAAGCTCATCTTT. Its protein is CACDPLGGRHTDKLIF.

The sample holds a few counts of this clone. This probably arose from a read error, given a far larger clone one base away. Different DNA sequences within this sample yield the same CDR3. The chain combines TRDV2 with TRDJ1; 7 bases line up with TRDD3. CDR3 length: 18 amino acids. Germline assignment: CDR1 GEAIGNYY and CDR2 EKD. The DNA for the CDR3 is TGTGCCTGTGACACCGTAGCAACTGGGGACCCGTACACCGATAAGCTCATCTTT. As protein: CACDTVATGDPYTDKLIF.

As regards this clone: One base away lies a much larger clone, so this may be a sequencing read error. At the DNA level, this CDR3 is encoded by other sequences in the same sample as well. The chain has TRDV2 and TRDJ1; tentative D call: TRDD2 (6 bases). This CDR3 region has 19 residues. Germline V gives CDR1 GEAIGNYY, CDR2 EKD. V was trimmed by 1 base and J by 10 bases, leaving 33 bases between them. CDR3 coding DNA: TGTGCCTGTGACACGGGAGAGCTCCTACTGGACGATCCCGATAAAGGACTCATCTTT. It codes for CACDTGELLLDDPDKGLIF.

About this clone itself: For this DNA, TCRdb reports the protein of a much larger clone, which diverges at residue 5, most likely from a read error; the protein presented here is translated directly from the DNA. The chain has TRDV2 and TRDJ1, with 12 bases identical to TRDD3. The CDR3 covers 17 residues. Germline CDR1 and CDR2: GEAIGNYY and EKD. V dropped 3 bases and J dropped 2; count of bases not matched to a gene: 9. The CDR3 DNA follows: TGTGCCTGTGACTCACTGGGGGATACTGGTTATACCGATAAACTCATCTTT. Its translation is CACDSLGDTGYTDKLIF.

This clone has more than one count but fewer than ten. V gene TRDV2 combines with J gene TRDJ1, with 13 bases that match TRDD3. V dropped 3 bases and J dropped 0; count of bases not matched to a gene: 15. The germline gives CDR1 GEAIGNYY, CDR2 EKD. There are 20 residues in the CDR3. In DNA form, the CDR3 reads TGTGCCTGTGACTCGGTACTGGGGGATACGCGGGGGCAGCACACCGATAAACTCATCTTT. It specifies CACDSVLGDTRGQHTDKLIF.

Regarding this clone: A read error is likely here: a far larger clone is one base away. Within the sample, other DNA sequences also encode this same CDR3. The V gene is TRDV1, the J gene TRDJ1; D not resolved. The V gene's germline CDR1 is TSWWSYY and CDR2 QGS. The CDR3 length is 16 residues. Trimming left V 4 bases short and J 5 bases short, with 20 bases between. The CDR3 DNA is TGTGCTCTTGGGGCTTTCCCTAGTTTGGGTTTAGATAAACTCATCTTT. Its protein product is CALGAFPSLGLDKLIF.

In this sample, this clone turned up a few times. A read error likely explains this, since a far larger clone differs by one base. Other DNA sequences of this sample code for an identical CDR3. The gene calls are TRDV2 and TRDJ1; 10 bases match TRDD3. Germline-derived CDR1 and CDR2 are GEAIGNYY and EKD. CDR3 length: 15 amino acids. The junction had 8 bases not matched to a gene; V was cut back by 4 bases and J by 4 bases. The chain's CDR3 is CACDTWGIKNDKLIF. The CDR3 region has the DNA TGTGCCTGTGATACCTGGGGGATAAAAAACGATAAACTCATCTTT.

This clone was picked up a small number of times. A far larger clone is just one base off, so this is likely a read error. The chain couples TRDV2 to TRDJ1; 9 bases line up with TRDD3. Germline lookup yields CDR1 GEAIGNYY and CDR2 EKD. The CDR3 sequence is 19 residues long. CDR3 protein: CACGTMSTGGHKYTDKLIF. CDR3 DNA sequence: TGTGCCTGTGGCACCATGAGTACTGGGGGACATAAGTACACCGATAAACTCATCTTT.